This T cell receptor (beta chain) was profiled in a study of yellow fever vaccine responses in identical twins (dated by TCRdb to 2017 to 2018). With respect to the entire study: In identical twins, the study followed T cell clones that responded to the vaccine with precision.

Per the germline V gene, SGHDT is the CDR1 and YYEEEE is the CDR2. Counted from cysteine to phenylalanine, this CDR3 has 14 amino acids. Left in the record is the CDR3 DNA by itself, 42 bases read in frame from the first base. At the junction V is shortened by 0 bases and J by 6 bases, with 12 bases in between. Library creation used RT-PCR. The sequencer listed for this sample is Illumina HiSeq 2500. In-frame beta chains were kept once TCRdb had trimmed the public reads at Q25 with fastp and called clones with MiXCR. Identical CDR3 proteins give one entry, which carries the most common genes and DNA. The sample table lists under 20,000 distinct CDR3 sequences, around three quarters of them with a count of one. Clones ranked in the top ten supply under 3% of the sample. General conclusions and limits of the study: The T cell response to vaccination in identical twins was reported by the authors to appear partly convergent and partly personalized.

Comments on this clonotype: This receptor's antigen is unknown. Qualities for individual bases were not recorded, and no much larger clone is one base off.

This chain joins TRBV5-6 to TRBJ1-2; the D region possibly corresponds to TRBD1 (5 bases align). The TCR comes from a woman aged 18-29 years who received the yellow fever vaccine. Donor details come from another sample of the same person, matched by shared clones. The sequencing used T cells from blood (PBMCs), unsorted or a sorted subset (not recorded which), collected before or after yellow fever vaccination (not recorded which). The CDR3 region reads CASSLGHRGDGYTF. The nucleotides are TGTGCCAGCAGCTTGGGGCATCGGGGGGATGGCTACACCTTC.